The 29 T cell receptor beta chains given below trace back to one sample, sequenced in a study of identifying expanded T cells in peripheral blood. Using immunoSEQ multiplex PCR, the repertoire was profiled, and TCRdb retains in-frame clones only, with some absent. The profile shows 120,000 or so clones, approximately 84% of them singletons. The sample comprised blood. These receptors were taken from a person between 18 and 75 years old in good health.

This clone has a single count. V gene TRBV11-2 combines with J gene TRBJ2-6; D is uncertain. Germline V lookup: CDR1 SGHAT, CDR2 FQNNGV. V lost 5 bases to trimming and J lost 4 bases, with 12 bases between them. The length of the CDR3 is 15 residues. CDR3 in DNA: TGTGCCAGCAGCCCCGAGCTCGCCGGGGCCAACGTCCTGACTTTC. The encoded protein is CASSPELAGANVLTF.

V usage is TRBV5-1 and J usage is TRBJ2-1; D is perhaps TRBD1 or TRBD2 (6 bases each). The CDR3 is made up of 21 amino acids. Trimming took off 4 bases at V and 0 bases at J, with 29 bases between the two ends. Germline CDR1 reads SGHRS; CDR2 reads YFSETQ. The CDR3 DNA is TGCGCCAGCAGCCGAGGGGTTAGGAGGGGGGTAAGCCCGAGCTCCTACAATGAGCAGTTCTTC. It yields the protein CASSRGVRRGVSPSSYNEQFF. Filled out from reference TRBV5-1 and TRBJ2-1, the complete variable domain reads KAGVTQTPRYLIKTRGQQVTLSCSPISGHRSVSWYQQTPGQGLQFLFEYFSETQRNKGNFPGRFSGRQFSNSRSEMNVSTLELGDSALYLCASSRGVRRGVSPSSYNEQFFGPGTRLTVL.

The V gene is TRBV7-9, the J gene TRBJ1-5, with no clear D. V lost 6 bases, J lost 4 bases, and 10 bases lay in between. Germline lookup yields CDR1 SEHNR and CDR2 FQNEAQ (reference sequence). CDR3 size: 13 residues. The CDR3 is CASSLRENQPQHF. DNA of the CDR3: TGTGCCAGCAGTCTACGGGAAAATCAGCCCCAGCATTTT.

This chain joins TRBV10-1 and TRBJ2-7; D remains ambiguous. Looked up from germline, CDR1 is WNHNN and CDR2 is SYGVQD (reference sequence). Trimming took off 1 base at V and 5 bases at J, with 3 bases between the two ends. The CDR3 extends over 11 amino acids. The CDR3 region is CASSEFDEQYF. CDR3 bases: TGCGCCAGCAGTGAGTTTGACGAGCAGTACTTC.

This clone qualifies as medium-sized (0.01 to 0.1%). The V and J genes are TRBV10-2 and TRBJ1-2; 8 bases fit TRBD1. This CDR3 comprises 12 residues. J lost 5 bases, V lost 8 bases, and 4 bases had no gene match. Germline lookup yields CDR1 WSHSY and CDR2 SAAADI. Here the CDR3 reads CASGGQDYGYTF. CDR3 DNA: TGCGCCAGCGGGGGACAGGATTATGGCTACACCTTC.

The rearrangement links TRBV13 to TRBJ1-1; 7 bases line up with TRBD1. Per the germline V gene, CDR1 is PRHDT and CDR2 is FYEKMQ (reference sequence). The CDR3 sequence is 15 residues long. The V and J ends lost 5 bases and 5 bases, in that order; junction bases with no gene match: 11. The CDR3 DNA is TGTGCCAGCAGCGCTACAGGGGTAGGGAATACTGAAGCTTTCTTT. This gives the protein CASSATGVGNTEAFF.

The rearrangement uses TRBV11-3 and TRBJ1-2, with a tentative D call TRBD1 (6 bases). CDR1 SGHNT and CDR2 YENEEA come from the germline V gene. The length of the CDR3 is 17 residues. V was clipped by 3 bases and J by 0 bases, with 17 bases between them. The CDR3 DNA sequence: TGTGCCAGCAGCTTGTGGGGCCCAGGGGTTACTAACTATGGCTACACCTTC. It codes for CASSLWGPGVTNYGYTF.

This chain links TRBV6-5 with TRBJ2-4, with 7 bases that match TRBD2. The ends lost 8 bases at V and 7 bases at J; junction bases unmatched: 8. Per the germline V gene, CDR1 is MNHEY and CDR2 is SVGAGI. CDR3 size: 13 residues. CDR3 sequence reads: CASGGFGGNIQYF. The CDR3, as DNA: TGTGCCAGCGGCGGGTTCGGGGGGAACATTCAGTACTTC.

CDR3 in amino acids: CASSLKDDTGELFF. As DNA, the CDR3 is TGTGCCAGCAGCTTAAAGGACGACACCGGGGAGCTGTTTTTT. This sequence joins TRBV7-3 and TRBJ2-2; the D is unclear. The CDR3 runs to 14 residues. Germline CDR1 SGHTA, CDR2 FQGTGA. The V end was cut by 1 base, the J end by 3 bases, with 6 bases between.

The chain carries TRBV18 and TRBJ2-3, with D uncertain. The ends were cut back, 6 bases at V and 5 bases at J, with 12 bases in the middle. CDR1 is KGHSH and CDR2 is LQKENI in the germline V gene. CDR3 size: 13 residues. CDR3 nucleotide sequence: TGTGCCAGCTCGCCCACAAACGGAGATACGCAGTATTTT. It codes for CASSPTNGDTQYF.

V usage is TRBV6-5 and J usage is TRBJ2-1, with D unresolved. The germline CDR1 and CDR2 sequences are MNHEY and SVGAGI. The V end was cut by 5 bases, the J end by 6 bases, with 8 bases between. This CDR3 is 12 amino acids long. DNA of the CDR3: TGTGCCAGCAGTACTGCGAGCAATGAGCAGTTCTTC. Protein: CASSTASNEQFF.

The rearrangement joins TRBV7-2 to TRBJ1-2; tentative D call: TRBD1 (6 bases). There are 15 residues in the CDR3. The V gene's germline CDR1 is SGHTA and CDR2 FQGNSA. V was shortened by 5 bases and J by 0 bases, with 13 bases between the two germline ends. The CDR3 DNA follows: TGTGCCAGCAGCCTCAACGGGGGGCCTAACTATGGCTACACCTTC. Translation gives CASSLNGGPNYGYTF.

The V gene is TRBV5-6, the J gene TRBJ1-2; no firm D call. V was shortened by 4 bases and J by 8 bases, with 15 bases between the two germline ends. Germline assignment: CDR1 SGHDT and CDR2 YYEEEE. The CDR3 spans 13 residues. The CDR3 is CASSPRRVGGYTF. The CDR3 region has the DNA TGTGCCAGCAGCCCCCGACGGGTGGGGGGCTACACCTTC.

The chain joins TRBV7-8 to TRBJ2-5; TRBD2 is a possible D gene (5 bases). Germline V gives CDR1 SGHVS, CDR2 FQNEAQ. The CDR3 is 15 amino acids. V dropped 2 bases and J dropped 5 bases, with 15 bases sitting between them. The CDR3 is CASSLPGLTGETQYF. DNA for the CDR3: TGTGCCAGCAGCTTACCCGGGCTAACGGGGGAGACCCAGTACTTC.

V is TRBV7-6 and J is TRBJ1-2, with D uncertain. V was trimmed by 3 bases and J by 0 bases, leaving 14 bases between them. The germline V gene encodes CDR1 SGHVS and CDR2 FNYEAQ. There are 16 residues in the CDR3. This CDR3 reads CASSFLPTEANYGYTF. CDR3 DNA: TGTGCCAGCAGCTTTCTCCCGACGGAGGCTAACTATGGCTACACCTTC.

This chain links TRBV11-2 with TRBJ2-7; 9 bases fit TRBD1. The CDR3 runs 15 residues. The germline V gene encodes CDR1 SGHAT and CDR2 FQNNGV. The J segment lost 0 bases and the V segment lost 8 bases, leaving 8 bases of the junction unmatched. For the CDR3, the DNA is TGTGCCAGCTCTGGGACAGGGACCTTCTCCTACGAGCAGTACTTC. Its translation is CASSGTGTFSYEQYF.

V gene TRBV7-9 combines with J gene TRBJ1-2; D possibly corresponds to TRBD1 (6 bases). The germline CDR1 and CDR2 sequences are SEHNR and FQNEAQ (reference sequence). CDR3 length equals 14 residues. V was clipped by 4 bases and J by 5 bases, with 14 bases between them. The CDR3 DNA reads as TGTGCCAGCAGCTCCCTGGACAGTCCGTATGGCTACACCTTC. Its translation is CASSSLDSPYGYTF.

The CDR3 sequence is CASSRQGQGGGELFF. CDR3 nucleotide sequence: TGCGCCAGCAGCCGACAGGGACAGGGTGGCGGGGAGCTGTTTTTT. The rearrangement joins TRBV4-3 to TRBJ2-2, with TRBD1 matching over 9 bases. Germline V lookup: CDR1 LGHNA, CDR2 YSLEER. V lost 4 bases, J lost 7 bases, and 7 bases stayed unmatched. CDR3 size: 15 residues.

This chain links TRBV2 with TRBJ2-1, with D maybe TRBD2 (5 bases). V lost 3 bases to trimming and J lost 0 bases, with 9 bases between them. The CDR3 length is 15 residues. CDR1 SNHLY and CDR2 FYNNEI come from the germline V gene. CDR3 sequence reads: CASSEERISYNEQFF. Written as DNA, the CDR3 is TGTGCCAGCAGTGAGGAGCGGATCTCCTACAATGAGCAGTTCTTC.

The chain employs TRBV6-5 and TRBJ2-1; D is perhaps TRBD2 (6 bases). V gave up 2 bases and J gave up 5 bases, with 10 bases separating them. This CDR3 is 14 amino acids long. Germline V gene data show CDR1 as MNHEY and CDR2 as SVGAGI. The CDR3: CASSYAGPDNEQFF. The CDR3 nucleotides read TGTGCCAGCAGTTACGCGGGGCCTGACAATGAGCAGTTCTTC.

In its sample, this clone was seen a few times. This chain links TRBV5-1 with TRBJ1-2; D is unclear. Germline V CDR1 and CDR2: SGHRS, YFSETQ. Trimming removed 1 base at V and 8 bases at J, with 15 bases between. This CDR3 has 14 residues. The DNA for the CDR3 is TGCGCCAGCAGCTTGAACAGTCCCCCGGGGGGCTACACCTTC. It specifies CASSLNSPPGGYTF.

This clone was detected once. The gene calls are TRBV4-1 and TRBJ1-2, with a possible D match to TRBD1 (5 bases). Germline CDR1 and CDR2: MGHRA and YSYEKL. The germline V and J ends were trimmed by 3 bases and 8 bases, with 22 bases remaining between them. The CDR3 is 16 amino acids. CDR3 sequence (DNA): TGCGCCAGCAGCCACCCCCCATGGGGCAGGGAAAAAGGCTACACCTTC. It is translated as CASSHPPWGREKGYTF.

The DNA of the CDR3 is TGTGCCAGCAGTTACCAGCGGGTCGGGCCGGATACGCAGTATTTT. It codes for CASSYQRVGPDTQYF. The chain carries TRBV6-5 and TRBJ2-3; D may be TRBD2 (6 bases). Per germline, CDR1 MNHEY and CDR2 SVGAGI. CDR3 length equals 15 residues. Trimming removed 2 bases at V and 6 bases at J, with 15 bases between.

The chain carries TRBV10-2 and TRBJ2-2; D assignment may be TRBD1 or TRBD2 (5 bases each). The germline V gene encodes CDR1 WSHSY and CDR2 SAAADI. The CDR3 sequence is 15 residues long. With 7 bases removed from V and 3 bases from J, the gap between germline ends came to 15 bases. The CDR3 spells CASTEGWGDTGELFF. In DNA, the CDR3 is TGCGCCAGCACCGAGGGGTGGGGAGACACCGGGGAGCTGTTTTTT.

The V gene is TRBV6-6, the J gene TRBJ1-3; the D is unclear. This CDR3 comprises 14 residues. V lost 5 bases to trimming and J lost 3 bases, with 11 bases between them. The germline V gene has CDR1 MNHNY and CDR2 SVGAGI (reference sequence). The CDR3 DNA follows: TGTGCCAGCAGTCCCCGGGAGATTGGAAACACCATATATTTT. As protein: CASSPREIGNTIYF.

The genes are TRBV5-8 and TRBJ2-1; 9 bases are shared with TRBD2. The germline V gene encodes CDR1 SGHTS and CDR2 YDEGEE. This CDR3 spans 16 amino acids. With 4 bases clipped from V and 4 bases from J, the junction kept 9 bases outside the gene matches. As DNA, the CDR3 is TGTGCCAGCAGCCGCCGAGCTACTAGCGGGTACAATGAGCAGTTCTTC. This codes for CASSRRATSGYNEQFF.

The chain is built from TRBV9 and TRBJ2-7; TRBD2 matches at 7 bases. V was pared by 2 bases and J by 3 bases, with 2 bases of the junction left unmatched. The germline V gene encodes CDR1 SGDLS and CDR2 YYNGEE. The CDR3 consists of 13 residues. CDR3 sequence (DNA): TGTGCCAGCAGCGTGGGAGGGAACTACGAGCAGTACTTC. Protein product: CASSVGGNYEQYF.

This clone appeared a single time. This chain uses TRBV6-5 with TRBJ2-3; D is unresolved. Germline CDR1 reads MNHEY; CDR2 reads SVGAGI. V was shortened by 5 bases and J by 0 bases, with 12 bases between the two germline ends. The CDR3 has 15 amino acids. The DNA of the CDR3 is TGTGCCAGCAGTCCCCAGAGCAGCAGCACAGATACGCAGTATTTT. Its translation is CASSPQSSSTDTQYF.

This clone occurred once. The genes are TRBV29-1 and TRBJ2-1; TRBD2 matches at 7 bases. Germline V gene data show CDR1 as SQVTM and CDR2 as ANQGSEA. The CDR3 totals 15 residues. V was clipped by 7 bases and J by 5 bases; unmatched bases: 14. This CDR3 reads CSGGGNLPPHNEQFF. In DNA form, the CDR3 reads TGCAGCGGGGGGGGGAACCTTCCCCCCCACAATGAGCAGTTCTTC.